This T cell receptor (beta chain) is from a study of human T cells and chemical hapten exposure. Study context: The sensitizing agent was 2% DPC, placed on about 2 cm by about 2 cm of upper inner arm skin. Overall study findings and caveats: TCRs at a frequency above 1 in 1000 stayed unchanged with DPC sensitization.

One entry per CDR3 protein results from TCRdb running MiXCR on the RACE reads. The sample records a few hundred thousand distinct CDR3 sequences, around 6% being singletons. This clonotype came up many times. Its antigen is not known. Stated time point: patch test 2, 6 weeks after DPC sensitization. The treatment: therapeutic diphenylcyclopropenone sensitization with weekly scalp DPC. V gave up 0 bases and J gave up 0 bases, with 11 bases separating them. Germline V CDR1 and CDR2: LNHNV, YYDKDF (reference sequence). The CDR3 runs 16 residues. The chain uses TRBV15 and TRBJ1-2, with a weak D call TRBD1 (6 bases). The sequence was collected from a woman younger than 35 with alopecia areata. Some clones in this sample may be carry-over from other donors' samples. Here the sequenced sample was whole blood, taken in connection with sensitization to the hapten diphenylcyclopropenone (DPC). CDR3 nucleotide sequence: TGTGCCACCAGCAGAGATCGGGACACTGCTAACTATGGCTACACCTTC. Translating gives CATSRDRDTANYGYTF.